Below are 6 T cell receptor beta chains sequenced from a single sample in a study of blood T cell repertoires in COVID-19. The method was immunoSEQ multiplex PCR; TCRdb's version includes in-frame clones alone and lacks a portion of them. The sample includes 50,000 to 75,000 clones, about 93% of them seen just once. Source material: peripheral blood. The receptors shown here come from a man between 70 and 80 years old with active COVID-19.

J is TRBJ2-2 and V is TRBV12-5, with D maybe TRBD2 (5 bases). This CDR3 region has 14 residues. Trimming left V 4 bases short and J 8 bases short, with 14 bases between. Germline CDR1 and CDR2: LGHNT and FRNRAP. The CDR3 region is CASGSQLPGGELFF. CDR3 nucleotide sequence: TGTGCTAGTGGTTCTCAGCTCCCGGGAGGGGAGCTGTTTTTT.

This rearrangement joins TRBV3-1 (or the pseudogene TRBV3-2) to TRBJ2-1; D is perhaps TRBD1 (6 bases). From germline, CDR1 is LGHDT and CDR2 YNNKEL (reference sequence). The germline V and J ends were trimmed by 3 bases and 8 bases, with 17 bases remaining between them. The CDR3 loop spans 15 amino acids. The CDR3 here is CASSQSTGWLDEQFF. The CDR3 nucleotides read TGTGCCAGCAGCCAGTCGACAGGATGGTTGGATGAGCAGTTCTTC.

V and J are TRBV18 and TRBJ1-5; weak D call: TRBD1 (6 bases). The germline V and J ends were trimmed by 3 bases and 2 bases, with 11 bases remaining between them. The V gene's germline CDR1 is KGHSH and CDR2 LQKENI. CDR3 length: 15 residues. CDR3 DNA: TGTGCCAGCTCACCTGGGGGCCCGGGCAATCAGCCCCAGCATTTT. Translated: CASSPGGPGNQPQHF.

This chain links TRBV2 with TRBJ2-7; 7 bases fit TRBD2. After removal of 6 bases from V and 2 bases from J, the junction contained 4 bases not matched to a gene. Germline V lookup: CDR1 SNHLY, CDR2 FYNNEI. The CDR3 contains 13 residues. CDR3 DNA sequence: TGTGCCAGCAGGCAGGCGGGGGCCTACGAGCAGTACGTC. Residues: CASRQAGAYEQYV.

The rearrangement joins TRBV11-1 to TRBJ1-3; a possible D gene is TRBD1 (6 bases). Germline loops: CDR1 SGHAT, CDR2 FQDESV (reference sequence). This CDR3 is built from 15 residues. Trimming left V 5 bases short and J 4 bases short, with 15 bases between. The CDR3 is CASSTTGKRGNTIYF. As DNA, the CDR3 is TGTGCCAGCAGCACAACAGGGAAGCGGGGAAACACCATATATTTT.

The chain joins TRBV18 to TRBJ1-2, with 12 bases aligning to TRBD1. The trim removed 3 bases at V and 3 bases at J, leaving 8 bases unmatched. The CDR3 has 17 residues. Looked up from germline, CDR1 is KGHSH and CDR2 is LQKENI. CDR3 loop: CASSPGQGAIGDYGYTF. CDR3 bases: TGTGCCAGCTCACCGGGACAGGGGGCAATCGGTGACTATGGCTACACCTTC.